Listed below are T cell receptor beta chains from one sample, sequenced in a study of blood T cell repertoires in COVID-19. The data were produced by immunoSEQ multiplex PCR, yet TCRdb's version contains in-frame clones alone and is incomplete. The table shows 210,000 or so clones, with less than 85% occurring only once. The sequencing sample was made of PBMCs or T cells enriched from blood (not recorded which). These TCRs come from a man in his 60s who had recovered from COVID-19. CDR3s include the opening cysteine and the closing phenylalanine or tryptophan. D genes are given only for firm matches. A clone size is listed for some rows: how often the clone was seen (once, few, many), or a class if it is expanded.

d_call: NA; clone_size: few; j_call: TRBJ1-5; v_call: TRBV5-5; cdr3_nt: TGTGCCAGCAGCCCTATGTGGACAGAGAGGGAGCCCCAGCATTTT; cdr3_aa: CASSPMWTEREPQHF
d_call: NA; clone_size: NA; j_call: TRBJ1-6; v_call: TRBV5-4; cdr3_nt: TGTGCCAGCAGCTTGATTGGGGAGGGTAAGGGATTTAATTCACCCCTCCACTTT; cdr3_aa: CASSLIGEGKGFNSPLHF
d_call: TRBD1; clone_size: NA; j_call: TRBJ2-7; v_call: TRBV27; cdr3_nt: TGTGCCAGCAGTTTGGGAACCGGGACAGGAGTCTACGAGCAGTACTTC; cdr3_aa: CASSLGTGTGVYEQYF
d_call: NA; clone_size: NA; j_call: TRBJ2-5; v_call: TRBV3-1/TRBV3-2; cdr3_nt: TGTGCCAGCAGCTCTAATCTAGCGCCACACCAAGAGACCCAGTACTTC; cdr3_aa: CASSSNLAPHQETQYF
d_call: NA; clone_size: NA; j_call: TRBJ2-7; v_call: TRBV3-1/TRBV3-2; cdr3_nt: TGTGCCAGCAGCCAAGGCAGGGGAACCTACGAGCAGTACTTC; cdr3_aa: CASSQGRGTYEQYF
d_call: TRBD2; clone_size: NA; j_call: TRBJ2-1; v_call: TRBV7-9; cdr3_nt: TGTGCCAGCAGCCAGACTAGCGGTCTCTCCTACAATGAGCAGTTCTTC; cdr3_aa: CASSQTSGLSYNEQFF
d_call: NA; clone_size: few; j_call: TRBJ1-1; v_call: TRBV2; cdr3_nt: TGTGCCAGCAGTGACAGGGTACACACTGAAGCTTTCTTT; cdr3_aa: CASSDRVHTEAFF
d_call: TRBD1; clone_size: NA; j_call: TRBJ2-4; v_call: TRBV2; cdr3_nt: TGTGCCAGCAGTGAGAAGGGGGCTGGCAAAAACATTCAGTACTTC; cdr3_aa: CASSEKGAGKNIQYF
d_call: NA; clone_size: once; j_call: TRBJ1-1; v_call: TRBV27; cdr3_nt: TGTGCCAGCAGTTTATTTAGGGGCACTGAAGCTTTCTTT; cdr3_aa: CASSLFRGTEAFF
d_call: TRBD1; clone_size: NA; j_call: TRBJ2-1; v_call: TRBV5-1; cdr3_nt: TGCGCCAGCAGCCTCGGGACAGTGATCAATGAGCAGTTCTTC; cdr3_aa: CASSLGTVINEQFF
d_call: NA; clone_size: NA; j_call: TRBJ2-5; v_call: TRBV18; cdr3_nt: TGTGCCAGCTCACCACAGCCCCAAGAGACCCAGTACTTC; cdr3_aa: CASSPQPQETQYF
d_call: NA; clone_size: NA; j_call: TRBJ1-6; v_call: TRBV4-2; cdr3_nt: TGTGCCAGCAGCCAACTGACGACGGCGGGGTACGGATCACCCCTCCACTTT; cdr3_aa: CASSQLTTAGYGSPLHF
d_call: NA; clone_size: NA; j_call: TRBJ2-7; v_call: TRBV7-2; cdr3_nt: TGTGCCAGCAGCTTAGGCAGATTCTACGAGCAGTACTTC; cdr3_aa: CASSLGRFYEQYF
d_call: TRBD1; clone_size: NA; j_call: TRBJ1-1; v_call: TRBV4-3; cdr3_nt: TGCGCCAGCAGCCAAGAAGGGACAGGGCGGACTGAAGCTTTCTTT; cdr3_aa: CASSQEGTGRTEAFF
d_call: TRBD2; clone_size: NA; j_call: TRBJ2-1; v_call: TRBV5-1; cdr3_nt: TGCGCCAGCAGCTTGGAAGGGACTAGCGGGGCTTACAATGAGCAGTTCTTC; cdr3_aa: CASSLEGTSGAYNEQFF
d_call: TRBD2; clone_size: NA; j_call: TRBJ2-1; v_call: TRBV3-1/TRBV3-2; cdr3_nt: TGTGCCAGCAGCCGCCCGACTAGCGGGGCCTACAATGAGCAGTTCTTC; cdr3_aa: CASSRPTSGAYNEQFF
d_call: NA; clone_size: NA; j_call: TRBJ2-5; v_call: TRBV23-1; cdr3_nt: TGCGCCAGCAGGTGTGGGCCGGAGACCCAGTACTTC; cdr3_aa: CASRCGPETQYF
d_call: NA; clone_size: NA; j_call: TRBJ1-2; v_call: TRBV12-5; cdr3_nt: TGTGCTAGTGGTCTGACGGGAGGCTACACCTTC; cdr3_aa: CASGLTGGYTF
d_call: TRBD1; clone_size: NA; j_call: TRBJ2-2; v_call: TRBV7-7; cdr3_nt: TGTGCTAGCAGCTCTAGGACAGGGCGTCACACCGGGGAGCTGTTTTTT; cdr3_aa: CASSSRTGRHTGELFF
d_call: NA; clone_size: NA; j_call: TRBJ2-7; v_call: TRBV7-9; cdr3_nt: TGTGCCAGCAGCTTGGAGGGAAACGGCGAGCAGTACTTC; cdr3_aa: CASSLEGNGEQYF
d_call: NA; clone_size: NA; j_call: TRBJ2-7; v_call: TRBV19; cdr3_nt: TGTGCCAGTAGTACACAGGGAGTCTACGAGCAGTACTTC; cdr3_aa: CASSTQGVYEQYF
d_call: NA; clone_size: NA; j_call: TRBJ1-2; v_call: TRBV6-5; cdr3_nt: TGTGCCAGCAGAACCGACAGGAGTTTGGGCTATGGCTACACCTTC; cdr3_aa: CASRTDRSLGYGYTF
d_call: NA; clone_size: NA; j_call: TRBJ1-5; v_call: TRBV5-4; cdr3_nt: TGTGCCAGCAGCTTAGGAGGGGGCAATCAGCCCCAGCATTTT; cdr3_aa: CASSLGGGNQPQHF
d_call: TRBD2; clone_size: NA; j_call: TRBJ2-2; v_call: TRBV7-3; cdr3_nt: TGTGCCAGCAGCCGCGGGGGGGACACCGGGGAGCTGTTTTTT; cdr3_aa: CASSRGGDTGELFF
d_call: NA; clone_size: NA; j_call: TRBJ2-3; v_call: TRBV5-4; cdr3_nt: TGTGCCAGCAGCTACGAGATTGGAGATACGCAGTATTTT; cdr3_aa: CASSYEIGDTQYF
d_call: NA; clone_size: NA; j_call: TRBJ2-1; v_call: TRBV12-3/TRBV12-4; cdr3_nt: TGTGCCAGCAGCCCCCACTACAATGAGCAGTTCTTC; cdr3_aa: CASSPHYNEQFF
d_call: NA; clone_size: NA; j_call: TRBJ1-2; v_call: TRBV18; cdr3_nt: TGTGCCAGCTCACAGGGGGCTAACTATGGCTACACCTTC; cdr3_aa: CASSQGANYGYTF